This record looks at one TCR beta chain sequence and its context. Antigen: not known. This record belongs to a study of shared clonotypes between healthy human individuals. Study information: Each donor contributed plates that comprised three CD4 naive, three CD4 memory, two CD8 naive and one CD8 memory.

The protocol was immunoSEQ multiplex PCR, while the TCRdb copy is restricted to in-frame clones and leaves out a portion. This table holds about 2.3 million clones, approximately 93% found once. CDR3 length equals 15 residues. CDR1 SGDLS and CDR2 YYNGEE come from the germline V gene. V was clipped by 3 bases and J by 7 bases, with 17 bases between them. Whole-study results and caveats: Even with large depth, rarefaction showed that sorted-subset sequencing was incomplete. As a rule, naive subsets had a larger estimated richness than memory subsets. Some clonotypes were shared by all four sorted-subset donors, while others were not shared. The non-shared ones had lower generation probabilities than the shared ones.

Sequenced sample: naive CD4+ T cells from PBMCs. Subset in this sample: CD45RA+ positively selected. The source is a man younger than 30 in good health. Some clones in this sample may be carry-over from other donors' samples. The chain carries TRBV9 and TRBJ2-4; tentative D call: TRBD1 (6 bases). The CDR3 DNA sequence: TGTGCCAGCAGCGCGGAGGCAGGGGTGGGCAACATTCAGTACTTC. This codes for CASSAEAGVGNIQYF.